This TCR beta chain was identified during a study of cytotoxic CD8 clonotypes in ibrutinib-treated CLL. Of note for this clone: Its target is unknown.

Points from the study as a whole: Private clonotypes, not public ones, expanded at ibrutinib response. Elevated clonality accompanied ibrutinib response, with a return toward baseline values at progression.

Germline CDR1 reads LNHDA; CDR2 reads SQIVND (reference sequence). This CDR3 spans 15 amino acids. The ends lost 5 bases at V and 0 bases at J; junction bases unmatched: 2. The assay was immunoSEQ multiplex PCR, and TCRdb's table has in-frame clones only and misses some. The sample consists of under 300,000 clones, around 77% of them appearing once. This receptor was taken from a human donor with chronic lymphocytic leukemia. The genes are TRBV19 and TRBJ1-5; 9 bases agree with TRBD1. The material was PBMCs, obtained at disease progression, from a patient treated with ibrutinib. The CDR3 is CASSDRGYSNQPQHF. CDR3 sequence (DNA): TGTGCCAGTAGTGACAGGGGGTATAGCAATCAGCCCCAGCATTTT.